The 8 T cell receptor beta chains reported below all come from one sample, sequenced in a study of radiation and T cells in renal cell carcinoma. Sequenced by immunoSEQ multiplex PCR; TCRdb stores in-frame clones only, minus some. The table lists over 25,000 clones, more than 65% of them singletons, with around a third in the top ten. Time point meaning: blood 4 weeks post-SBRT, at nephrectomy. Treatment of the sample: 15 Gy SBRT to primary tumor, nephrectomy 4 weeks later. The source was blood, collected from a patient whose treatment included radiotherapy and nephrectomy. These receptors all stem from a man aged 60-69 years with renal cell carcinoma.

CDR3 residues: CASGKDGPNEQFF. DNA of the CDR3: TGTGCCAGCGGAAAAGACGGACCCAATGAGCAGTTCTTC. The chain couples TRBV21-1 to TRBJ2-1. TRBV21-1 represents a pseudogene. This CDR3 comprises 13 residues.

The CDR3 region has the DNA TGTGCCAGCAGCGTAGGGTGGGGACAGGGCTCCTACGAGCAGTACTTC. This translates into CASSVGWGQGSYEQYF. The chain couples TRBV9 to TRBJ2-7; the match to TRBD1 covers 9 bases. V gave up 0 bases and J gave up 0 bases; unmatched junction bases: 4. This CDR3 region has 16 residues. In germline, CDR1 is SGDLS, CDR2 YYNGEE.

A single count supports this clone. The CDR3 loop reads CASSEGDRRTQPQHF. In DNA, the CDR3 is TGTGCCAGCAGTGAAGGGGACAGGCGGACCCAGCCCCAGCATTTT. The chain uses TRBV6-1 and TRBJ1-5; 8 positions agree with TRBD1. Germline values: CDR1 MNHNS, CDR2 SASEGT. Unmatched junction bases numbered 6, after V lost 1 base and J lost 7 bases. There are 15 residues in the CDR3.

CDR3 sequence reads: CASSLGPGGYGYTF. In DNA form, the CDR3 reads TGTGCCAGCAGCTTAGGGCCAGGGGGCTATGGCTACACCTTC. The chain recombines TRBV7-2 with TRBJ1-2; 7 bases map to TRBD1. The CDR3 contains 14 residues. CDR1 and CDR2 from the germline V gene are SGHTA and FQGNSA. The V and J ends lost 1 base and 4 bases, in that order; junction bases with no gene match: 3. Full variable domain (outside the CDR3, taken from reference TRBV7-2 and TRBJ1-2): GAGVSQSPSNKVTEKGKDVELRCDPISGHTALYWYRQSLGQGLEFLIYFQGNSAPDKSGLPSDRFSAERTGGSVSTLTIQRTQQEDSAVYLCASSLGPGGYGYTFGSGTRLTVV.

V gene TRBV29-1 combines with J gene TRBJ1-4; D is perhaps TRBD1 (5 bases). This CDR3 region has 13 residues. Trimming took 4 bases from V and 4 from J, leaving 10 bases between them. The germline V gene has CDR1 SQVTM and CDR2 ANQGSEA. The CDR3 DNA reads TGCAGCGTTGCGAAGGGACTTAATGAAAAACTGTTTTTT. It codes for CSVAKGLNEKLFF.

The rearrangement links TRBV5-8 to TRBJ2-7; no reliable D call. There are 14 residues in the CDR3. Trimming left V 1 base short and J 4 bases short, with 12 bases between. The germline CDR1 and CDR2 sequences are SGHTS and YDEGEE. CDR3 amino acids: CASSLYAWKYEQYF. The CDR3 DNA reads as TGTGCCAGCAGCTTGTATGCGTGGAAATACGAGCAGTACTTC. Full variable domain (missing parts from reference TRBV5-8 and TRBJ2-7): EAGVTQSPTHLIKTRGQQATLRCSPISGHTSVYWYQQALGLGLQFLLWYDEGEERNRGNFPPRFSGRQFPNYSSELNVNALELEDSALYLCASSLYAWKYEQYFGPGTRLTVT.

The genes are TRBV2 and TRBJ1-3, with D uncertain. CDR3 length: 15 amino acids. Trimming cost V 8 bases and J 0 bases, with 14 bases left between them. Looked up from germline, CDR1 is SNHLY and CDR2 is FYNNEI. CDR3 DNA: TGTGCCAGCTCCCGGACGGCAATCTCTGGAAACACCATATATTTT. This sequence encodes CASSRTAISGNTIYF.

The CDR3 loop reads CASSVAPGGPSGELFF. The CDR3 DNA is TGTGCCAGCAGCGTAGCTCCGGGAGGGCCCTCCGGGGAGCTGTTTTTT. J is TRBJ2-2 and V is TRBV9, with 8 bases that match TRBD2. CDR3 length equals 16 residues. V shed 0 bases and J 6 bases; nucleotides not matched to a gene: 7. Germline lookup yields CDR1 SGDLS and CDR2 YYNGEE.